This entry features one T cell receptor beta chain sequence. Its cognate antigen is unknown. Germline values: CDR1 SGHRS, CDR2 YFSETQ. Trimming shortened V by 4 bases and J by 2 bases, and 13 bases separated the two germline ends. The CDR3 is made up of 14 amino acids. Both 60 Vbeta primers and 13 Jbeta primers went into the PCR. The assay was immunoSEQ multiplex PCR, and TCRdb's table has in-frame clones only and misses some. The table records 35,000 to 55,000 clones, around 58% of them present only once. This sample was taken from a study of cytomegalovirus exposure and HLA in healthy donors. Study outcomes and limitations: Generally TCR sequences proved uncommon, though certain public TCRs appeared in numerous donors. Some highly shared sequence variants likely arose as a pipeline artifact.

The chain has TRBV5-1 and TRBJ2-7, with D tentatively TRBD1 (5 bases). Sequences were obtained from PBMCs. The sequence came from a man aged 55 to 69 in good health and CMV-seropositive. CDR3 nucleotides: TGCGCCAGCAGCCATTCGGACAACCCCTACGAGCAGTACTTC. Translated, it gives CASSHSDNPYEQYF.